This T cell receptor (beta chain) was sequenced during a study of beta chain features in type 1 diabetes. Expressed TCRB transcripts were sequenced because the isolated RNA had all been reverse transcribed beforehand. The protocol was immunoSEQ multiplex PCR, while the TCRdb copy is restricted to in-frame clones and leaves out a portion. The sample includes 300,000 to 350,000 clones, 12% to 15% of them seen just once. Germline-derived CDR1 and CDR2 are ENHRY and SYGVKD. Trimming at V came to 0 bases and at J to 9 bases, leaving 7 bases not matched to a gene. The CDR3 covers 14 residues. The chain employs TRBV10-3 and TRBJ1-2; 7 nucleotides match TRBD1. This clonotype was obtained from a man aged 25 to 40 in good health. The material sequenced was central memory CD4+ T cells from blood. DNA for the CDR3: TGTGCCATCAGTGAGTCGAGGGACAGATCTCGCTACACCTTC. Translating it yields CAISESRDRSRYTF.